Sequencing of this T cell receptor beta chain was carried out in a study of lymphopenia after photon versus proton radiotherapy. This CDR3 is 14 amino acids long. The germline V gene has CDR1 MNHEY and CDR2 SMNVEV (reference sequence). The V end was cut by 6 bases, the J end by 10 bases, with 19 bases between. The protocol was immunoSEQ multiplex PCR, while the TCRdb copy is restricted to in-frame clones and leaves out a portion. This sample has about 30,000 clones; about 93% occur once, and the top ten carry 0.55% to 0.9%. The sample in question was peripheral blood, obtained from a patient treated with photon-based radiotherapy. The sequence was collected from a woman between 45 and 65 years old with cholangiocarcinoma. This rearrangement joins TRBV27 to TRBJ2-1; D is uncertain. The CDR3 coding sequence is TGTGCCAGCAGCCTAGTAGTCAGTGCTGGGGAGCAGTTCTTC. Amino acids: CASSLVVSAGEQFF.